This entry concerns a single T cell receptor (beta chain). The identical CDR3 is also encoded by other nucleotide sequences in the sample. These data are taken from a study of shared T cell receptors in the human thymus. J gave up 5 bases and V 5 bases, and 6 bases lay outside the gene matches. The CDR3 runs to 13 residues. The germline V gene encodes CDR1 MNHEY and CDR2 SVGAGI. Some clones are missing from TCRdb's copy, which holds only in-frame ones; the method was immunoSEQ multiplex PCR. The repertoire holds approximately 660,000 clones, around 89% seen once, with 0.01% in the top ten. Another study also made use of these data, one on human thymus T cells. That paper notes: Donors were healthy Finnish infants having corrective surgery for congenital heart defects. During corrective heart surgery, resections were taken, and the thymus tissue came from them. Thymic and blood repertoires appeared to show biased V and J gene usage. Unrelated individuals reportedly shared highly overlapping thymic TCR repertoires.

V is TRBV6-5 and J is TRBJ2-7; TRBD1 agrees at 7 bases. This TCR came from a boy in the first two years of life with a congenital heart defect. The sequencing sample was made of thymocytes. CDR3 DNA: TGTGCCAGCAGTAGACAGGGTACCCACGAGCAGTACTTC. Translating it yields CASSRQGTHEQYF.